A selection of T cell receptor beta chains follows, all from one sample in a study of CD8+CD57+ T cells in acquired aplastic anemia. TCRdb recomputed calls from the reads with MiXCR, one row per CDR3 protein. This repertoire shows about 150,000 distinct CDR3 sequences, roughly 50% found once; its top ten account for 2.5% to 4%. The specimen was sorted CD4+, CD8+, or CD8+CD57+ T cells (not recorded which) from PBMCs. The receptors were gathered from a human donor with aplastic anemia. The CDR3 runs from the conserved cysteine through the conserved F or W. The D gene is left open where the match is weak. Expanded clones are given a class, and other clones once, few, many or no size at all.

V: TRBV27
D: TRBD2
size: -
J: TRBJ2-1
CDR3: CASSPTGTSDNEQFF
DNA: TGTGCCAGCAGTCCAACCGGGACTAGCGACAATGAGCAGTTCTTC

V: TRBV5-1
D: TRBD1
size: -
J: TRBJ2-7
CDR3: CASSHRDSPYEQYF
DNA: TGCGCCAGCAGCCACCGGGACAGCCCCTACGAGCAGTACTTC

V: TRBV9
D: TRBD1
size: -
J: TRBJ2-7
CDR3: CASSAGQGVGGQYF
DNA: TGTGCCAGCAGCGCCGGACAGGGGGTCGGAGGGCAGTACTTC

V: TRBV2
D: -
size: -
J: TRBJ1-2
CDR3: CASSFAQGSFYGYTF
DNA: TGTGCCAGCAGTTTTGCTCAGGGATCATTCTATGGCTACACCTTC

V: TRBV19
D: -
size: -
J: TRBJ2-6
CDR3: CASSTDNSGANVLTF
DNA: TGTGCCAGTAGTACCGACAACTCTGGGGCCAACGTCCTGACTTTC

V: TRBV20-1
D: -
size: -
J: TRBJ1-2
CDR3: CSASGRTGYTF
DNA: TGCAGTGCTAGCGGCAGGACTGGCTACACCTTC

V: TRBV2
D: -
size: -
J: TRBJ1-6
CDR3: CATARRVREGGSPLHF
DNA: TGTGCCACCGCCCGGAGGGTCAGGGAAGGGGGTTCACCCCTCCACTTT

V: TRBV2
D: -
size: many
J: TRBJ1-3
CDR3: CASSEGGLGNTIYF
DNA: TGTGCCAGCAGTGAAGGGGGGCTTGGAAACACCATATATTTT

V: TRBV5-1
D: TRBD1
size: many
J: TRBJ1-3
CDR3: CASSLEGTGYGNTIYF
DNA: TGCGCCAGCAGCTTGGAGGGGACAGGGTACGGAAACACCATATATTTT

V: TRBV6-1
D: -
size: many
J: TRBJ1-2
CDR3: CASSGTGGYGYTF
DNA: TGTGCCAGCAGTGGAACAGGTGGCTATGGCTACACCTTC

V: TRBV15
D: -
size: many
J: TRBJ2-4
CDR3: CATSGGGGKNIQYF
DNA: TGTGCCACCAGCGGAGGGGGCGGCAAAAACATTCAGTACTTC

V: TRBV10-1
D: -
size: -
J: TRBJ2-7
CDR3: CASSRDSPTDEQYF
DNA: TGCGCCAGCAGTAGGGACTCTCCGACGGACGAGCAGTACTTC

V: TRBV6-2/TRBV6-3
D: -
size: many
J: TRBJ1-5
CDR3: CASRPQTQGLQPQHF
DNA: TGTGCCAGCAGACCACAAACCCAGGGATTGCAGCCCCAGCATTTT

V: TRBV15
D: -
size: -
J: TRBJ1-6
CDR3: CATRDAPQGLNSPLHF
DNA: TGTGCCACCAGGGACGCTCCGCAGGGCCTTAATTCACCCCTCCACTTT

V: TRBV15
D: TRBD1
size: many
J: TRBJ2-7
CDR3: CATSRGTGVTYEQYF
DNA: TGTGCCACCAGCAGAGGGACAGGCGTTACCTACGAGCAGTACTTC

V: TRBV6-1
D: TRBD1
size: many
J: TRBJ1-3
CDR3: CASSRTGIPGNTIYF
DNA: TGTGCCAGCAGTCGGACAGGGATCCCTGGAAACACCATATATTTT

V: TRBV19
D: -
size: -
J: TRBJ2-6
CDR3: CASSIGDGSWANVLTF
DNA: TGTGCCAGTAGTATAGGGGACGGCTCTTGGGCCAACGTCCTGACTTTC

V: TRBV15
D: -
size: once
J: TRBJ2-7
CDR3: CATSSLGRQYEQYF
DNA: TGTGCCACCAGCAGTTTAGGTAGGCAGTACGAGCAGTACTTC

V: TRBV18
D: -
size: few
J: TRBJ2-7
CDR3: CASSPDLYEQYF
DNA: TGTGCCAGCTCCCCTGACTTGTACGAGCAGTACTTC

V: TRBV29-1
D: -
size: -
J: TRBJ2-5
CDR3: CSGGTRRTQYF
DNA: TGCAGCGGAGGGACAAGGAGGACCCAGTACTTC

V: TRBV11-2
D: -
size: -
J: TRBJ2-3
CDR3: CASSLVGDSSTDTQYF
DNA: TGTGCCAGCAGCTTAGTCGGCGACAGCAGCACAGATACGCAGTATTTT

V: TRBV2
D: -
size: medium-sized
J: TRBJ2-1
CDR3: CASSRGRRVGGEQFF
DNA: TGTGCCAGCAGTAGGGGACGCCGCGTAGGGGGTGAGCAGTTCTTC

V: TRBV10-1
D: TRBD1
size: many
J: TRBJ1-5
CDR3: CASSAWGTGSNQPQHF
DNA: TGCGCCAGCAGCGCCTGGGGGACAGGAAGCAATCAGCCCCAGCATTTT

V: TRBV4-2
D: -
size: many
J: TRBJ1-1
CDR3: CASSQDTQVMNTEAFF
DNA: TGTGCCAGCAGCCAAGATACGCAGGTCATGAACACTGAAGCTTTCTTT

V: TRBV25-1
D: -
size: many
J: TRBJ1-2
CDR3: CASSPDPLYGYTF
DNA: TGTGCCAGCAGTCCTGATCCCTTATATGGCTACACCTTC

V: TRBV24-1
D: TRBD1
size: many
J: TRBJ1-1
CDR3: CATSDRDRVRAFF
DNA: TGTGCCACCAGTGACCGCGACAGGGTGAGGGCTTTCTTT

V: TRBV20-1
D: -
size: -
J: TRBJ1-4
CDR3: CSAARNLGEKLFF
DNA: TGCAGTGCTGCCCGGAACCTGGGGGAAAAACTGTTTTTT

V: TRBV25-1
D: -
size: many
J: TRBJ1-6
CDR3: CASSEYSGLGNSPLHF
DNA: TGTGCCAGCAGTGAATATTCAGGCCTTGGGAATTCACCCCTCCACTTT

V: TRBV7-9
D: -
size: -
J: TRBJ2-6
CDR3: CASSFDGANVLTF
DNA: TGTGCCAGCAGCTTCGACGGAGCCAACGTCCTGACTTTC

V: TRBV19
D: -
size: -
J: TRBJ2-3
CDR3: CASAEGRSTDTQYF
DNA: TGTGCCAGTGCGGAGGGCCGAAGCACAGATACGCAGTATTTT

V: TRBV5-5
D: -
size: many
J: TRBJ1-3
CDR3: CASSLSTRTAGNTIYF
DNA: TGTGCCAGCAGCTTGAGCACCAGGACAGCCGGAAACACCATATATTTT

V: TRBV12-3/TRBV12-4
D: TRBD1
size: many
J: TRBJ1-1
CDR3: CASRPGQGEGGTEAFF
DNA: TGTGCCAGCAGGCCGGGACAGGGGGAGGGGGGGACTGAAGCTTTCTTT

V: TRBV19
D: -
size: -
J: TRBJ1-5
CDR3: CASSTGTSNQPQHF
DNA: TGTGCCAGTAGCACCGGGACATCCAATCAGCCCCAGCATTTT

V: TRBV7-3
D: TRBD1
size: -
J: TRBJ1-2
CDR3: CASSLGTGEGGYTF
DNA: TGTGCCAGCAGTTTAGGGACAGGGGAGGGTGGCTACACCTTC

V: TRBV5-1
D: -
size: -
J: TRBJ2-7
CDR3: CASSLEAGVVYEQYF
DNA: TGCGCCAGCAGCTTGGAGGCAGGGGTAGTTTACGAGCAGTACTTC

V: TRBV7-9
D: -
size: -
J: TRBJ2-7
CDR3: CANSLGFAEQYF
DNA: TGTGCCAACAGCTTAGGTTTCGCCGAGCAGTACTTC

V: TRBV24-1
D: TRBD1
size: -
J: TRBJ2-3
CDR3: CATSVTGQGRDTQYF
DNA: TGTGCCACCAGTGTGACGGGACAGGGTCGGGATACGCAGTATTTT

V: TRBV10-3
D: TRBD1
size: -
J: TRBJ1-1
CDR3: CAISGTGGGTEAFF
DNA: TGTGCCATCAGTGGTACAGGGGGTGGCACTGAAGCTTTCTTT

V: TRBV7-2
D: TRBD2
size: -
J: TRBJ2-1
CDR3: CASSLGLAGGQTSDGEQFF
DNA: TGTGCCAGCAGCTTAGGACTAGCGGGGGGCCAGACCTCCGACGGGGAGCAGTTCTTC

V: TRBV24-1
D: -
size: few
J: TRBJ2-1
CDR3: CATSAPWDFYNEQFF
DNA: TGTGCCACCAGTGCTCCTTGGGATTTCTACAATGAGCAGTTCTTC

V: TRBV29-1
D: -
size: many
J: TRBJ1-1
CDR3: CSLTRGAYEAFF
DNA: TGCAGCCTTACGCGGGGGGCATATGAAGCTTTCTTT

V: TRBV25-1
D: TRBD1
size: -
J: TRBJ2-1
CDR3: CATSGDRGGGNEQFF
DNA: TGTGCCACCTCAGGGGACAGGGGTGGGGGCAATGAGCAGTTCTTC

V: TRBV25-1
D: TRBD1
size: -
J: TRBJ1-2
CDR3: CASSGQGNYGYTF
DNA: TGTGCCAGCAGCGGACAGGGGAACTATGGCTACACCTTC

V: TRBV4-3
D: TRBD1
size: many
J: TRBJ1-2
CDR3: CASSQEGGQGSIYGYTF
DNA: TGCGCCAGCAGCCAAGAGGGGGGACAGGGAAGTATCTATGGCTACACCTTC

V: TRBV19
D: TRBD1
size: -
J: TRBJ1-5
CDR3: CASRPGQGGQPQHF
DNA: TGTGCCAGTAGACCCGGACAGGGAGGTCAGCCCCAGCATTTT

V: TRBV27
D: -
size: few
J: TRBJ1-4
CDR3: CASSTSQGTNEKLFF
DNA: TGTGCCAGCAGTACCTCCCAAGGGACTAATGAAAAACTGTTTTTT

V: TRBV2
D: -
size: -
J: TRBJ1-1
CDR3: CASRLNRAENTEAFF
DNA: TGTGCCAGCAGACTTAACAGGGCCGAAAACACTGAAGCTTTCTTT

V: TRBV11-1
D: TRBD2
size: few
J: TRBJ2-3
CDR3: CASSYLTSGDTDTQYF
DNA: TGTGCCAGCAGCTACCTGACTAGCGGGGATACAGATACGCAGTATTTT

V: TRBV2
D: -
size: -
J: TRBJ2-3
CDR3: CANPRGSGPADTQYF
DNA: TGTGCCAACCCCCGAGGGTCCGGGCCAGCGGATACGCAGTATTTT

V: TRBV10-3
D: -
size: -
J: TRBJ1-1
CDR3: CAISRLAEQGEAFF
DNA: TGTGCCATCAGTCGACTAGCGGAACAGGGTGAAGCTTTCTTT

V: TRBV29-1
D: -
size: many
J: TRBJ2-2
CDR3: CSVAQVNTGELFF
DNA: TGCAGCGTTGCACAGGTTAACACCGGGGAGCTGTTTTTT

V: TRBV15
D: -
size: few
J: TRBJ2-7
CDR3: CATSSETGHEQYF
DNA: TGTGCCACCAGCAGCGAAACAGGGCACGAGCAGTACTTC

V: TRBV6-5
D: -
size: -
J: TRBJ1-2
CDR3: CASSYGGGLRNYGYTF
DNA: TGTGCCAGCAGTTACGGGGGGGGCCTAAGAAACTATGGCTACACCTTC

V: TRBV6-2/TRBV6-3
D: -
size: many
J: TRBJ1-4
CDR3: CASSYSTGSTNEKLFF
DNA: TGTGCCAGCAGTTACTCTACAGGATCAACTAATGAAAAACTGTTTTTT

V: TRBV3-1
D: -
size: many
J: TRBJ2-7
CDR3: CASSQDFVYEQYF
DNA: TGTGCCAGCAGCCAAGATTTTGTCTACGAGCAGTACTTC

V: TRBV30
D: -
size: few
J: TRBJ1-2
CDR3: CAWTIRDTYGYTF
DNA: TGTGCCTGGACGATCCGGGACACCTATGGCTACACCTTC

V: TRBV19
D: -
size: many
J: TRBJ2-3
CDR3: CASRERDTQYF
DNA: TGTGCCAGTAGAGAGCGGGATACGCAGTATTTT

V: TRBV5-1
D: -
size: once
J: TRBJ2-7
CDR3: CASSLDFGVSAHEQYF
DNA: TGCGCCAGCAGCTTGGATTTCGGGGTTTCCGCCCACGAGCAGTACTTC

V: TRBV6-1
D: -
size: many
J: TRBJ1-1
CDR3: CASSESTGTEAFF
DNA: TGTGCCAGCAGTGAATCGACCGGTACTGAAGCTTTCTTT